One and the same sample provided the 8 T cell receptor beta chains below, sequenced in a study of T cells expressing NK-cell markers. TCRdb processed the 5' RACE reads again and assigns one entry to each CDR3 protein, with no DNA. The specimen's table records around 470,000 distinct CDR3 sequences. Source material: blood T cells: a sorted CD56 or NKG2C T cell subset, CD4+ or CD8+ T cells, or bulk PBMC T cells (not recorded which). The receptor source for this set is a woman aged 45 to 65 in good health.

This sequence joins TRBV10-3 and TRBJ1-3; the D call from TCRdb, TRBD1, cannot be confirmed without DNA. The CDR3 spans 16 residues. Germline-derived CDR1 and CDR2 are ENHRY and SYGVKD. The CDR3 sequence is CAITEWRPRSGNTIYF.

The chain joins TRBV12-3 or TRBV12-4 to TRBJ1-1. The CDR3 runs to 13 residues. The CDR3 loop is CASSLVSNTEAFF.

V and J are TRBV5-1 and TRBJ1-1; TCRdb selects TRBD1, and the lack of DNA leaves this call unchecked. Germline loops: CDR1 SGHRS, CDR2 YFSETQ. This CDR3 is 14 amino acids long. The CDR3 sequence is CASSSPGVATEAFF.

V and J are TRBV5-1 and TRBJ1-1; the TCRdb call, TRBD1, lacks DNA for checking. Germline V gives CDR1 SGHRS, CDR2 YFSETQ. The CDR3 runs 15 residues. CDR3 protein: CASSFTVTANTEAFF.

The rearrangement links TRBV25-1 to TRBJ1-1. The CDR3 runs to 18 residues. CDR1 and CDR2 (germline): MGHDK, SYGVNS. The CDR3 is CASSEPQAGLISSTEAFF.

This CDR3 is CASSNSEGYTGELFF. The V and J genes are TRBV19 and TRBJ2-2. This CDR3 has 15 amino acids. Germline V CDR1 and CDR2: LNHDA, SQIVND (reference sequence). Drawing the rest from reference TRBV19 and TRBJ2-2, the complete variable domain is DGGITQSPKYLFRKEGQNVTLSCEQNLNHDAMYWYRQDPGQGLRLIYYSQIVNDFQKGDIAEGYSVSREKKESFPLTVTSAQKNPTAFYLCASSNSEGYTGELFFGEGSRLTVL.

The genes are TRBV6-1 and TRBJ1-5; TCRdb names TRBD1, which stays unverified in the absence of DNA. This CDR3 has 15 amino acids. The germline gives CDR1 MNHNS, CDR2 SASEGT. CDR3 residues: CASSDSLGGNQPQHF.

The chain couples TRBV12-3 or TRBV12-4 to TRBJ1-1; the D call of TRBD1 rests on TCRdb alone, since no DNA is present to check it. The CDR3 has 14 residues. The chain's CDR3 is CASRPDRAVTEAFF.